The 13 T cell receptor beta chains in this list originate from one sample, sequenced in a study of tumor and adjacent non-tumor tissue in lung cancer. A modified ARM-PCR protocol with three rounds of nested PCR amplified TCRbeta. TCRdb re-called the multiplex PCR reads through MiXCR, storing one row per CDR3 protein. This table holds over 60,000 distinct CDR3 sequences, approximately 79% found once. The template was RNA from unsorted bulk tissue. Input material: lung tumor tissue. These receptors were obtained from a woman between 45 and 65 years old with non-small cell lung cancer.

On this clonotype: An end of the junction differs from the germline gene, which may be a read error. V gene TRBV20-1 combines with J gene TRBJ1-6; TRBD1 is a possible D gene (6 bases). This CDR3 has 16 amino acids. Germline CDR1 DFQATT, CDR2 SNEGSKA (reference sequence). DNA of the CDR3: TGCAGTCCTAGAGATGATAGGGGGTCATATAATTTACCCCTCCACTTT. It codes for CSPRDDRGSYNLPLHF.

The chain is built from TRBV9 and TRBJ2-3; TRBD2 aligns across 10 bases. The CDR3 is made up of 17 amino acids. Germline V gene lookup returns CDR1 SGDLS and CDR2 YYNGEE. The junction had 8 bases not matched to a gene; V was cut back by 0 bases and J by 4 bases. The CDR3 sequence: CASSVVSSGRGADTQYF. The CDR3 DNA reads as TGTGCCAGCAGCGTAGTCTCAAGCGGGAGGGGCGCAGATACGCAGTATTTT.

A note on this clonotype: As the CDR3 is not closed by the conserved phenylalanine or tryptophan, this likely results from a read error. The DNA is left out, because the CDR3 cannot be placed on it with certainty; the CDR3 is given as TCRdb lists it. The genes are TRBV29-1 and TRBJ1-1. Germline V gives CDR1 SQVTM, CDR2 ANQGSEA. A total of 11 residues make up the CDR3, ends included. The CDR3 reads CNVGENTEAFL.

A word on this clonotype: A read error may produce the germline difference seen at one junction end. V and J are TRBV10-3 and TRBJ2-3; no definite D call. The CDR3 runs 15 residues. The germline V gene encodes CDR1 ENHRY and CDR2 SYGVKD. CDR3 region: CAISDSSLSTDTQYF. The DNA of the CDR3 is TGTGCCATAAGTGACTCGTCGCTCTCCACAGATACGCAGTATTTT.

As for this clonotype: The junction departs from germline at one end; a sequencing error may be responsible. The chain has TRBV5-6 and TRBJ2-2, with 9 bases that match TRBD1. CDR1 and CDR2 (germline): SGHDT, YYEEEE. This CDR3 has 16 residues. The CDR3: CASSYGTGIYTGEPFF. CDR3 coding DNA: TGTGCTAGCAGCTACGGGACAGGGATTTACACCGGGGAGCCGTTTTTT.

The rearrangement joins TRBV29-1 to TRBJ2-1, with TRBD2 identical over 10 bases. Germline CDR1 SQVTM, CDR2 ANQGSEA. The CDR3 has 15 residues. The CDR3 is CIATSGTSDYNEQFF. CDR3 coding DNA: TGCATCGCTACCTCCGGGACTAGCGATTACAATGAGCAGTTCTTC.

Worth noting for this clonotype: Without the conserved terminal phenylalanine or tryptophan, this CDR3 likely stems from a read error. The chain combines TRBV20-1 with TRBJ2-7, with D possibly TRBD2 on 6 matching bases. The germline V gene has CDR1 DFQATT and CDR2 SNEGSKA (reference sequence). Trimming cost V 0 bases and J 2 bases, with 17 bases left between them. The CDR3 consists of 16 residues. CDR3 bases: TGCAGTGCTAGAGATCGGGGTCGCGGGAATCCCTACGAGCAGTACTTA. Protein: CSARDRGRGNPYEQYL.

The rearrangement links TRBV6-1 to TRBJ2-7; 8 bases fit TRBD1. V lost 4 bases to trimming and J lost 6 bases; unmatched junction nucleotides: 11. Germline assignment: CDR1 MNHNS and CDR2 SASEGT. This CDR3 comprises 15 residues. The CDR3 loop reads CASSGVGQGMGEQYF. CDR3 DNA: TGTGCCAGCAGTGGAGTAGGACAGGGAATGGGCGAGCAGTACTTC.

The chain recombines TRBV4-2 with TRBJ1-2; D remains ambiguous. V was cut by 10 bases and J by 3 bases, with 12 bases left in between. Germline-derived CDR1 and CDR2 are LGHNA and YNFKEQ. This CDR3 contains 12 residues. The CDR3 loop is CAIPTGDYGYTF. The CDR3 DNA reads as TGTGCCATCCCCACCGGCGACTATGGCTACACCTTC.

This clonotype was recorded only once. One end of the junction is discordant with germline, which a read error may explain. The CDR3 DNA sequence: TGTGCCAACATCGAGAGGAACACAGGGGAGCTGTTTTTT. It encodes CANIERNTGELFF. J is TRBJ2-2 and V is TRBV12-3 or TRBV12-4; D is unresolved. This CDR3 region has 13 residues.

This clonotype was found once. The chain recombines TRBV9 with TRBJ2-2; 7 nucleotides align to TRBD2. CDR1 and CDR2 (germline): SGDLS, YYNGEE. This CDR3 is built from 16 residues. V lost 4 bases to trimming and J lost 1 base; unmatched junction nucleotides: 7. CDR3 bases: TGTGCCAGCAGCAAGGCTAGCGGAGAGAACACCGGGGAGCTGTTTTTT. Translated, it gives CASSKASGENTGELFF.

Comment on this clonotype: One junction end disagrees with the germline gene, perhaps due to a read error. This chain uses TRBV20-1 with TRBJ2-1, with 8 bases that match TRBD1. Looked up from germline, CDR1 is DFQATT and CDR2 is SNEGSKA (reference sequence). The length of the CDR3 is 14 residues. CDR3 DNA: TGCAGTGCTAGAGCAAGCGGACAGGGATATGAGCAATTCTTC. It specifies CSARASGQGYEQFF.

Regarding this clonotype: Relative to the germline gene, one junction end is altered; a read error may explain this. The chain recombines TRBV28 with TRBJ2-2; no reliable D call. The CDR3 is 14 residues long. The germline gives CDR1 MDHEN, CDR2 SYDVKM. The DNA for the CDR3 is TGTGCCAGCCGTGGAAAGTTCATCGCCGGAGAGCTGTCTTTT. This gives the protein CASRGKFIAGELSF. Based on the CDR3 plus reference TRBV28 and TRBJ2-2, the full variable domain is DVKVTQSSRYLVKRTGEKVFLECVQDMDHENMFWYRQDPGLGLRLIYFSYDVKMKEKGDIPEGYSVSREKKERFSLILESASTNQTSMYLCASRGKFIAGELSFGEGSRLTVL.